The 22 T cell receptor beta chains in this list originate from one sample, sequenced in a study of OX40 agonist ivuxolimab in advanced cancers. Data came from immunoSEQ multiplex PCR; TCRdb stores just in-frame clones and leaves some out. The table lists under 75,000 clones, around nine tenths of them singletons, with over 6% in the top ten. Sequenced here: CD4+ or CD8+ T cells sorted from blood, sampled in a trial of the OX40 agonist ivuxolimab. Receptors originate from an adult with an advanced solid tumor such as melanoma, head and neck, liver or kidney cancer.

The V gene is TRBV9, the J gene TRBJ2-7, with a possible D match to TRBD1 (8 bases). Between the trimmed V and J ends, which lost 3 bases and 2 bases, there was a span of 18 bases. The CDR3 is 16 residues long. The germline gives CDR1 SGDLS, CDR2 YYNGEE. This CDR3 reads CASSAGGDRRTYEQYF. The CDR3 DNA sequence: TGTGCCAGCAGCGCAGGGGGGGACAGGAGGACCTACGAGCAGTACTTC.

The V call is TRBV7-9, the J call TRBJ2-3; 10 nucleotides line up with TRBD2. This CDR3 has 16 amino acids. The trim removed 4 bases at V and 2 bases at J, leaving 6 bases unmatched. Germline V gene lookup returns CDR1 SEHNR and CDR2 FQNEAQ (reference sequence). CDR3: CASSSRTSGITDTQYF. The DNA for the CDR3 is TGTGCCAGCAGCTCCCGGACTAGCGGAATCACAGATACGCAGTATTTT. The complete variable domain, with remaining parts taken from reference TRBV7-9 and TRBJ2-3, reads DTGVSQNPRHKITKRGQNVTFRCDPISEHNRLYWYRQTLGQGPEFLTYFQNEAQLEKSRLLSDRFSAERPKGSFSTLEIQRTEQGDSAMYLCASSSRTSGITDTQYFGPGTRLTVL.

This chain joins TRBV6-5 and TRBJ1-1, with TRBD1 matching over 10 bases. V gave up 2 bases and J gave up 4 bases; unmatched junction bases: 4. The CDR3 is 15 residues long. The germline gives CDR1 MNHEY, CDR2 SVGAGI. Written as DNA, the CDR3 is TGTGCCAGCAGTTACCTTCGGACAGGGGGCACTGAAGCTTTCTTT. Protein sequence: CASSYLRTGGTEAFF.

This sequence joins TRBV5-4 and TRBJ2-3; 7 bases are shared with TRBD2. This CDR3 has 14 residues. V lost 4 bases, J lost 6 bases, and 8 bases stayed unmatched. From germline, CDR1 is SGHNT and CDR2 YYREEE (reference sequence). The CDR3 DNA is TGTGCCAGCAGCCTACCTGTCGGGGGGGATACGCAGTATTTT. It yields the protein CASSLPVGGDTQYF.

The V call is TRBV11-2, the J call TRBJ1-1, with no clear D. V was shortened by 5 bases and J by 4 bases, with 8 bases between the two germline ends. The CDR3 is made up of 12 amino acids. Germline V gene sequence: CDR1 SGHAT, CDR2 FQNNGV. The chain's CDR3 is CASSLWVTEAFF. The CDR3 DNA sequence: TGTGCCAGCAGCCTGTGGGTCACTGAAGCTTTCTTT.

This rearrangement joins TRBV19 to TRBJ1-4; no reliable D call. The germline gives CDR1 LNHDA, CDR2 SQIVND (reference sequence). The ends were cut back, 6 bases at V and 10 bases at J, with 15 bases in the middle. The CDR3 covers 13 residues. The CDR3 nucleotides read TGTGCCAGTAGGGGTAGCCCTGCGGGAAAACTGTTTTTT. This gives the protein CASRGSPAGKLFF.

This sequence joins TRBV11-3 and TRBJ1-5, with D perhaps matching TRBD1 (6 bases). The CDR3 consists of 15 residues. Germline V CDR1 and CDR2: SGHNT, YENEEA. With 4 bases removed from V and 6 bases from J, the gap between germline ends came to 16 bases. In DNA form, the CDR3 reads TGTGCCAGCAGCTCCGGCGGGGGGGCCTTTCAGCCCCAGCATTTT. Protein sequence: CASSSGGGAFQPQHF. Drawing the rest from reference TRBV11-3 and TRBJ1-5, the complete variable domain is EAGVVQSPRYKIIEKKQPVAFWCNPISGHNTLYWYLQNLGQGPELLIRYENEEAVDDSQLPKDRFSAERLKGVDSTLKIQPAELGDSAVYLCASSSGGGAFQPQHFGDGTRLSIL.

The chain couples TRBV19 to TRBJ1-2, with unresolved D. Looked up from germline, CDR1 is LNHDA and CDR2 is SQIVND (reference sequence). Trimming took 3 bases from V and 4 from J, leaving 9 bases between them. This CDR3 spans 13 amino acids. CDR3 sequence reads: CASSIDGLYGYTF. CDR3 nucleotides: TGTGCCAGTAGTATCGACGGGCTCTATGGCTACACCTTC.

The rearrangement uses TRBV7-2 and TRBJ2-3, with TRBD2 matching 10 bases. J gave up 4 bases and V 3 bases, and 7 bases lay outside the gene matches. Germline CDR1 reads SGHTA; CDR2 reads FQGNSA. This CDR3 comprises 16 residues. This CDR3 is CASSFIAGGGADTQYF. The CDR3 coding sequence is TGTGCCAGCAGCTTCATAGCGGGGGGAGGGGCAGATACGCAGTATTTT.

The chain is built from TRBV19 and TRBJ1-6, with D maybe TRBD1 (5 bases). Trimming removed 9 bases from V and 7 bases from J, with 16 bases in between. There are 14 residues in the CDR3. Germline V CDR1 and CDR2: LNHDA, SQIVND (reference sequence). CDR3 DNA sequence: TGTGCCAGCTATGGAGGGGCCTGGAATTCACCCCTCCACTTT. Its translation: CASYGGAWNSPLHF.

The rearrangement uses TRBV6-4 and TRBJ2-2; D may be TRBD1 (7 bases). Germline assignment: CDR1 MRHNA and CDR2 SNTAGT. With 4 bases removed from V and 4 bases from J, the gap between germline ends came to 10 bases. The CDR3 extends over 14 amino acids. In nucleotides, the CDR3 is TGTGCCAGCAGTGCAGGGGGAGGCACCGGGGAGCTGTTTTTT. Translating gives CASSAGGGTGELFF.

The chain carries TRBV2 and TRBJ1-2; unclear D gene. The V gene's germline CDR1 is SNHLY and CDR2 FYNNEI. The CDR3 has 17 residues. V was pared by 4 bases and J by 6 bases, with 24 bases between. As DNA, the CDR3 is TGTGCCAGCAGTGCTCCTTCTATCCCGGGATTACGGGATGGCTACACCTTC. It is translated as CASSAPSIPGLRDGYTF.

The CDR3 sequence: CASSPFRGGPYGYTF. CDR3 bases: TGTGCCAGCAGCCCTTTCCGGGGGGGGCCCTATGGCTACACCTTC. The chain links TRBV11-2 to TRBJ1-2; D perhaps matches TRBD1 (6 bases). Trimming took off 5 bases at V and 4 bases at J, with 17 bases between the two ends. There are 15 residues in the CDR3. The V gene's germline CDR1 is SGHAT and CDR2 FQNNGV.

CDR3 nucleotides: TGTGCCAGCAGCTTACGTGAGGATACGCAGTATTTT. Its translation: CASSLREDTQYF. The chain links TRBV13 to TRBJ2-3, with D uncertain. The CDR3 has 12 amino acids. V dropped 2 bases and J dropped 6 bases, with 6 bases sitting between them. The germline V gene has CDR1 PRHDT and CDR2 FYEKMQ (reference sequence). The full variable domain, rest sourced from reference TRBV13 and TRBJ2-3, is AAGVIQSPRHLIKEKRETATLKCYPIPRHDTVYWYQQGPGQDPQFLISFYEKMQSDKGSIPDRFSAQQFSDYHSELNMSSLELGDSALYFCASSLREDTQYFGPGTRLTVL.

J is TRBJ2-7 and V is TRBV19, with 9 bases identical to TRBD1. This CDR3 has 15 residues. Germline trimming cut 5 bases from V and 2 bases from J; bases unmatched to any gene: 7. Germline CDR1 and CDR2: LNHDA and SQIVND (reference sequence). Here the CDR3 DNA reads TGTGCCAGTAGTGTCCCAGGGACAGGGACCTACGAGCAGTACTTC. Its translation: CASSVPGTGTYEQYF.

V is TRBV7-9 and J is TRBJ1-2; 10 bases line up with TRBD1. The V gene's germline CDR1 is SEHNR and CDR2 FQNEAQ (reference sequence). This CDR3 comprises 14 residues. The junction had 6 bases not matched to a gene; V was cut back by 5 bases and J by 6 bases. In DNA form, the CDR3 reads TGTGCCAGCAGCCAGGGACAGGGGAGGGATGGCTACACCTTC. The encoded protein is CASSQGQGRDGYTF.

The chain has TRBV27 and TRBJ2-3, with a weak D call TRBD2 (6 bases). The CDR3 spans 15 residues. The V end lost 9 bases, the J end lost 0 bases, and 16 bases lay between the germline ends. CDR1 and CDR2 (germline): MNHEY, SMNVEV (reference sequence). Here the CDR3 DNA reads TGTGCCAGTGGTTGGGGTAGCGGAAGCACAGATACGCAGTATTTT. Translating gives CASGWGSGSTDTQYF.

The chain employs TRBV25-1 and TRBJ1-3, with D hard to call. Per the germline V gene, CDR1 is MGHDK and CDR2 is SYGVNS. The CDR3 totals 12 residues. V dropped 6 bases and J dropped 7 bases, with 10 bases sitting between them. CDR3 protein: CASSHSWNTIYF. The CDR3 nucleotides read TGTGCCAGCAGCCATTCCTGGAACACCATATATTTT.

This clone was counted only a few times. The chain uses TRBV6-5 and TRBJ1-2; TRBD1 is a possible D gene (6 bases). The CDR3 sequence is 11 residues long. With 10 bases removed from V and 4 bases from J, the gap between germline ends came to 10 bases. Germline loops: CDR1 MNHEY, CDR2 SVGAGI. Here the CDR3 DNA reads TGTGCCACCACAGGGACCTATGGCTACACCTTC. Translated: CATTGTYGYTF.

This clone was found once. V usage is TRBV7-8 and J usage is TRBJ2-3; D ambiguous. Germline CDR1 and CDR2: SGHVS and FQNEAQ. The CDR3 consists of 13 residues. Trimming removed 5 bases from V and 2 bases from J, with 8 bases in between. Here the CDR3 DNA reads TGTGCCAGCAGCATCACTTTCACAGATACGCAGTATTTT. Its protein product is CASSITFTDTQYF.

This rearrangement joins TRBV10-2 to TRBJ2-5, with 8 bases fitting TRBD1. The J call is in doubt because the DNA end fits TRBJ2-7 better. Germline loops: CDR1 WSHSY, CDR2 SAAADI. The CDR3 consists of 15 residues. CDR3 in DNA: TGCGCCAGCAGCCCTGAGAGTGGACAGGGCTACGAGCAGTACTTC. Protein sequence: CASSPESGQGYEQYF.

The rearrangement uses TRBV29-1 and TRBJ2-1, with 9 bases that match TRBD2. This CDR3 spans 11 amino acids. V dropped 7 bases and J dropped 9; count of bases not matched to a gene: 4. CDR1 and CDR2 from the germline V gene are SQVTM and ANQGSEA. The CDR3 region is CSDGTSSEQFF. CDR3 in DNA: TGCAGCGACGGGACTAGCTCTGAGCAGTTCTTC.